A selection of T cell receptor beta chains follows, all from one sample in a study of OX40 agonist ivuxolimab in advanced cancers. Sequenced by immunoSEQ multiplex PCR; TCRdb stores in-frame clones only, minus some. Of approximately 76,000 clones listed, less than 90% were seen once; the top ten hold 13%. The input for sequencing was CD4+ or CD8+ T cells sorted from blood, taken in a trial of the OX40 agonist ivuxolimab. The receptors stem from an adult with an advanced solid tumor such as melanoma, head and neck, liver or kidney cancer. Each CDR3 is given with its conserved first and last residue. Fields, in order: D gene, V gene, J gene, clone size, CDR3 DNA, CDR3 protein. A D gene is named only where the DNA matches it firmly. Clone size is given for some rows only: seen once, a few or many times, or a class if the clone is expanded.

.	TRBV10-3	TRBJ1-1	.	TGTGCCATCAGTGTAGGGAACACTGAAGCTTTCTTT	CAISVGNTEAFF
.	TRBV10-1	TRBJ1-1	.	TGCGCCAGCAGTGGTGGGGGATTCACTGAAGCTTTCTTT	CASSGGGFTEAFF
.	TRBV6-5	TRBJ2-2	.	TGTGCCAGCAACAGGGAATCCGGGGAGCTGTTTTTT	CASNRESGELFF
TRBD2	TRBV30	TRBJ2-5	.	TGTGCCTCGGGTGGGGCGGGAGGAGAGACCCAGTACTTC	CASGGAGGETQYF
TRBD2	TRBV7-8	TRBJ2-5	.	TGTGCCAGCAGCACAACCCACTCGGGGGGGGGCGAGACCCAGTACTTC	CASSTTHSGGGETQYF
TRBD1	TRBV5-1	TRBJ2-2	.	TGCGCCAGCAGCATACAGGGGACCGGGGAGCTGTTTTTT	CASSIQGTGELFF
.	TRBV27	TRBJ1-5	once	TGTGCCAGCAGTTTAGTAACACCTACGAATCAGCCCCAGCATTTT	CASSLVTPTNQPQHF
.	TRBV10-3	TRBJ1-2	.	TGTGCCATCAGTGAGTCGGGGGGAAACTATGGCTACACCTTC	CAISESGGNYGYTF
TRBD1	TRBV7-6	TRBJ2-7	.	TGTGCCAGCAGCGAAACGACAGGGATCTCCTACGAGCAGTACTTC	CASSETTGISYEQYF
.	TRBV11-3	TRBJ1-1	.	TGTGCCAGCAGCTTGTGGGGCGCTGAAGCTTTCTTT	CASSLWGAEAFF
.	TRBV5-1	TRBJ2-2	medium-sized	TGCGCCAGCAGCCCCAGACAGAACCCGAACACCGGGGAGCTGTTTTTT	CASSPRQNPNTGELFF
.	TRBV7-9	TRBJ2-7	once	TGTGCCAGCAGCTTAGGACAGCTCGAGCAGTACTTC	CASSLGQLEQYF
.	TRBV10-1	TRBJ2-1	.	TGCGCCAGTGGACCGGGGGACAATGAGCAGTTCTTC	CASGPGDNEQFF
.	TRBV7-9	TRBJ2-7	few	TGTGCCAGCAGCCCCAAGGGTCCCCACGAGCAGTACTTC	CASSPKGPHEQYF
.	TRBV10-3	TRBJ2-7	.	TGTGCCATCAGTGAGTCAAAAGGGAACCACGAGCAGTACTTC	CAISESKGNHEQYF
.	TRBV6-1	TRBJ2-6	few	TGTGCCAGCAGCACCTCTGGGGCCAACGTCCTGACTTTC	CASSTSGANVLTF
.	TRBV10-3	TRBJ2-2	.	TGTGCCATCAGGCCCGATCTGAACACCGGGGAGCTGTTTTTT	CAIRPDLNTGELFF
.	TRBV10-3	TRBJ2-2	.	TGTGCCATCAGTGCCGGGGCGGGATCCGGGGAGCTGTTTTTT	CAISAGAGSGELFF
TRBD1	TRBV29-1	TRBJ1-5	.	TGCAGCGCCTCGGGACAGTCCAGCAATCAGCCCCAGCATTTT	CSASGQSSNQPQHF
TRBD1	TRBV11-2	TRBJ2-7	.	TGTGCCAGCAGCCCAGGGACAGCCGCCTCCTACGAGCAGTACTTC	CASSPGTAASYEQYF
.	TRBV6-1	TRBJ1-4	once	TGTGCCAGCAGTGATGGGTTAGCGGGGTTTTTT	CASSDGLAGFF
TRBD2	TRBV30	TRBJ2-3	.	TGTGCCTGGAGTGCCTCCGCGAGCGGGAGATTAGATACGCAGTATTTT	CAWSASASGRLDTQYF
.	TRBV9	TRBJ2-5	.	TGTGCCAGCAGCGTATCCGGGAGCTTAGAAGAGACCCAGTACTTC	CASSVSGSLEETQYF
.	TRBV29-1	TRBJ2-1	.	TGCAGCGTACAGGGCGATGAGCAGTTCTTC	CSVQGDEQFF
.	TRBV19	TRBJ2-7	.	TGTGCCAGTAGTAAGGGGTCTATCTCCTACGAGCAGTACTTC	CASSKGSISYEQYF
TRBD2	TRBV5-4	TRBJ2-3	.	TGTGCCAGCAGCTGGGGGACTAGCGGGAGGCTTCCAACCGGAGATACGCAGTATTTT	CASSWGTSGRLPTGDTQYF
TRBD1	TRBV4-1	TRBJ1-5	.	TGCGCCAGCAGCCAGGAGGACAGGGGAATACAGCCCCAGCATTTT	CASSQEDRGIQPQHF